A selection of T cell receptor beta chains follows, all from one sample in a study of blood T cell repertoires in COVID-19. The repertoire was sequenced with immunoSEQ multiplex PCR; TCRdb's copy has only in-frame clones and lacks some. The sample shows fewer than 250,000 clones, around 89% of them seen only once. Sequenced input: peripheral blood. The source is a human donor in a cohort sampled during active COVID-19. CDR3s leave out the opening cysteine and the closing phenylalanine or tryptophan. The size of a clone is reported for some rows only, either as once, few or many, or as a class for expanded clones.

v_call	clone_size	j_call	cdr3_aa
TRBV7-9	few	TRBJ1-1	ASSLGPINMNTEAF
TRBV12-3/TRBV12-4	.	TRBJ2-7	ASSLRPSGEQY
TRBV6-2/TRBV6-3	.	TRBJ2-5	ASSHDREQETQY
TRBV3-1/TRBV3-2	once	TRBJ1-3	ASSLPATGARGNTIY
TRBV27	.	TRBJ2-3	ASSRSGQGTDTQY
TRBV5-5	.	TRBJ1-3	ASSLGQGGSGNTIY
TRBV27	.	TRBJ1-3	ASSPKFRDTHQNTIY
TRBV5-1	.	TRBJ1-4	ASSYSGTGQEKLF
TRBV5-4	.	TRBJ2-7	ASMRGGAYEQY
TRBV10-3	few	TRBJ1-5	AISVGGSKGNQPQH
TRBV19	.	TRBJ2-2	ASSIGGGRDTGELF
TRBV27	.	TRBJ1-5	ASSLINSNQPQH
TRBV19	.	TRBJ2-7	ASSITGTGSYEQY
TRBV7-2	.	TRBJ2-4	ASSLSGNIQY
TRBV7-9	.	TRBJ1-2	ASSFTGVDGYT
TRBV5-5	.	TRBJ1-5	ASSTAGTSNQPQH
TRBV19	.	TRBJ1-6	ASSIQAQTRDSPLH
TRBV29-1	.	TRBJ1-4	SGTGFNEKLF
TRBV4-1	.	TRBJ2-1	ASSRLDTARSNEQF
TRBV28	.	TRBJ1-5	ASRLGDPNQPQH
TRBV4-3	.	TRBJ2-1	ASSPGLGSYNEQF
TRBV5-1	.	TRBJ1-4	ASSLGRVGEKLF
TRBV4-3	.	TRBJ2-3	ASSHSTGKGADTQY
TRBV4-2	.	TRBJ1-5	ASSQGQGYNQPQH
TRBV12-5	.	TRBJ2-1	ASGAGGGVYEQF
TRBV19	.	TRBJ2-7	ARDLQGSDADEQY
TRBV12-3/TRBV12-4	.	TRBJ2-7	ASSLVLDEPY
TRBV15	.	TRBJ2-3	ATSRVAGDWTDTQY
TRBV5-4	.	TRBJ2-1	ASSLGAEISYNEQF
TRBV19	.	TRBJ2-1	ASSIGLAGYNEQF
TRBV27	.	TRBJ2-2	ASKGLAGEGVTGELF
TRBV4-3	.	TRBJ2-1	ASSHGGSSYNEQF
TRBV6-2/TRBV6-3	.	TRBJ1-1	ASSKSPVRDRATEAF
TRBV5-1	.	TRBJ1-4	ASSLGEITDYHKLF
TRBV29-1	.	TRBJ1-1	SVDRGGMNTEAF
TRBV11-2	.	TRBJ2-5	ASSLGWTEEETQY
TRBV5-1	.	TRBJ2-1	ASSPLAEPYNEQF
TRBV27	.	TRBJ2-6	ASSKIREESNVLT
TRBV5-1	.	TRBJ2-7	ASSFTGSPYEQY
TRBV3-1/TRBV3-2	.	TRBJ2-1	ASSQDLGTRGNLYNEQF
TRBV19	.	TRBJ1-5	ASSTRDRDNQPQH
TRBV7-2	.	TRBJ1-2	ASSLRGYGYT
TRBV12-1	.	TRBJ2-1	ASSFSRGTGHNEQF
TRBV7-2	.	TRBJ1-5	ATRETRGQPQH
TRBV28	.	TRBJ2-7	ASRPGGLAGGTYEQY
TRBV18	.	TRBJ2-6	ASSPVTAGANVLT
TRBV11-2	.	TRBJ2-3	ASSLVLAGAQY
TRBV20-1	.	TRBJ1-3	SASPGVDTIY
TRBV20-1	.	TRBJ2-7	SASRGGSDEQY
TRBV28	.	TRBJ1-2	ASSLSGVLYGYT
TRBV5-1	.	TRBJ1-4	ASSFIGDNEKLF
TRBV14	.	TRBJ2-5	ASSQEDRHSQYQETQY